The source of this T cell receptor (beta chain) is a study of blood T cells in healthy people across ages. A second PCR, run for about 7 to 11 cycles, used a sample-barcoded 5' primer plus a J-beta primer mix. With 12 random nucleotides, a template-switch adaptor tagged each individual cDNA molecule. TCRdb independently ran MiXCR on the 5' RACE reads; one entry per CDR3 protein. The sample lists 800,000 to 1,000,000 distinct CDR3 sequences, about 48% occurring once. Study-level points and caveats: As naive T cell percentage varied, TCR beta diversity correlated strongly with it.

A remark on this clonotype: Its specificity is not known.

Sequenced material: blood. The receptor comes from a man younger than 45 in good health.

CDR3 DNA sequence: TGTGCCAGCAGCCCCGACAGGGGGCTAGGGGCCAACGTCCTGACTTTC. Residues: CASSPDRGLGANVLTF. The V call is TRBV3-1, the J call TRBJ2-6; 10 bases fit TRBD1. Looked up from germline, CDR1 is LGHDT and CDR2 is YNNKEL (reference sequence). The CDR3 totals 16 residues. V dropped 4 bases and J dropped 4; count of bases not matched to a gene: 4.